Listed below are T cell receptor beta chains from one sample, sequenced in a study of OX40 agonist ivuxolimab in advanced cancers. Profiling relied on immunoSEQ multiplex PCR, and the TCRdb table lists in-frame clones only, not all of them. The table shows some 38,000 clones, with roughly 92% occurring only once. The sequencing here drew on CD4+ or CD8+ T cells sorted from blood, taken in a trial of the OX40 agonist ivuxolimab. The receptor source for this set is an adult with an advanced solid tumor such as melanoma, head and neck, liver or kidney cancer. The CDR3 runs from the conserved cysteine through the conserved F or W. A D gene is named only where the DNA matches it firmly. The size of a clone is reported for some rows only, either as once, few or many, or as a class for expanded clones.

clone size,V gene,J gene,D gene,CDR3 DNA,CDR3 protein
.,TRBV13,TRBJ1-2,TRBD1,TGTGCCAGCAGCGCTGGGACAGTAAACAACTATGGCTACACCTTC,CASSAGTVNNYGYTF
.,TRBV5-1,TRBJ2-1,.,TGCGCCAGCAGCTCGGGTATATGGGCCCTTGGCAATGAGCAGTTCTTC,CASSSGIWALGNEQFF
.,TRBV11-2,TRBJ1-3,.,TGTGCCAGCAGCTTAGATCATGGGGGCTTCGGAAACACCATATATTTT,CASSLDHGGFGNTIYF
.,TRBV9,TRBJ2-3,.,TGTGCCAGCAGCGGGCCCCCGGGGCCGGATACGCAGTATTTT,CASSGPPGPDTQYF
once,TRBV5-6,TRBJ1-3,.,TGTGCCAGCAGCTCAATACAAGACTCTGGAAACACCATATATTTT,CASSSIQDSGNTIYF
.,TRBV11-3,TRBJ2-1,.,TGTGCCAGCAGCTTAAACGGGGAAGTGGGCAATGAGCAGTTCTTC,CASSLNGEVGNEQFF
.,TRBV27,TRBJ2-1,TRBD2,TGTGCCAGCGCACCACTAGCGGGACCCAATGAGCAGTTCTTC,CASAPLAGPNEQFF
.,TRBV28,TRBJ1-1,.,TGTGCCAGCAGCACCGGACATATCCTTGAAGCTTTCTTT,CASSTGHILEAFF
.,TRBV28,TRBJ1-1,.,TGTGCCAGCAGTTCCGGGGGCCCCTCGGCTTTCTTT,CASSSGGPSAFF
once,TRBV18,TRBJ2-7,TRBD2,TGTGCCAGCTCACCACGGCTAGCGGGAGACTACGAGCAGTACTTC,CASSPRLAGDYEQYF
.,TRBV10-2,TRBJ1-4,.,TGCGCCAGCAGTGTCGGGGGTTTCAATGAAAAACTGTTTTTT,CASSVGGFNEKLFF
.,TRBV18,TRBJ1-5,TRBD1,TGTGCCAGCTCACCCGGGACAGGTGAATATCAGCCCCAGCATTTT,CASSPGTGEYQPQHF
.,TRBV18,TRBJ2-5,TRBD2,TGTGCCAGCTCACAGGGACTAGCGGGAGGAGTTCGAGAGACCCAGTACTTC,CASSQGLAGGVRETQYF
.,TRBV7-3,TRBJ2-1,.,TGTGCCAGCAGCCACTCCGCCGGGCGCTATGAGCAGTTCTTC,CASSHSAGRYEQFF
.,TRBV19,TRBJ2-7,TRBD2,TGTGCCAGTAGTATAGTGGACCCTTCGGGACTAGCGAGGGAGCAGTACTTC,CASSIVDPSGLAREQYF
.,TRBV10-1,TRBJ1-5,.,TGCGCCAGGATGGACAGAGATTATAGCAATCAGCCCCAGCATTTT,CARMDRDYSNQPQHF
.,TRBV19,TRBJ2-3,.,TGTGCCAGTAGTATAGGCGGCACTAGCACAGATACGCAGTATTTT,CASSIGGTSTDTQYF
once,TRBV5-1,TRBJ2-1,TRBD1,TGCGCCAGCAGCGCGCCCCGGACAGGGGAGGGCAATGAGCAGTTCTTC,CASSAPRTGEGNEQFF
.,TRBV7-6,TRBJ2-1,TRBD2,TGTGCCAGCAGCTTACCCTTGCTAGCGGGAGGCCCGAGCTCCTACAATGAGCAGTTCTTC,CASSLPLLAGGPSSYNEQFF
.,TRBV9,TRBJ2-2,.,TGTGCCAGCAGCGTAGGGAACACCGGGGAGCTGTTTTTT,CASSVGNTGELFF
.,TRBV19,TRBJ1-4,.,TGTGCCAGTAGTCTCCCTCGGGACCTAAATGAAAAACTGTTTTTT,CASSLPRDLNEKLFF
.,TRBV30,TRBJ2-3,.,TGTGCCTGGAGTCCCGTTGGGGATACGCAGTATTTT,CAWSPVGDTQYF
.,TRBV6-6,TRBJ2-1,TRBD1,TGTGCCAGCAGTAGTCGGGACAGCCTCTACAATGAGCAGTTCTTC,CASSSRDSLYNEQFF
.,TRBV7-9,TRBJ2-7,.,TGTGCCAGCAGCTTAGTCGGGGGAGCTCTTTCCGAGCAGTACTTC,CASSLVGGALSEQYF
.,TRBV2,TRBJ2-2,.,TGTGCCAGCAGTCGGACGCCTAGCACCGGGGAGCTGTTTTTT,CASSRTPSTGELFF
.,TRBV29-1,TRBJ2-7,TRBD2,TGCAGCGCAGCGGGGGAGATAACGGCCTACGAGCAGTACTTC,CSAAGEITAYEQYF
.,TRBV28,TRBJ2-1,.,TGTGCCAGCAGTTTAGCGGAGGGGCGAATCGATGAGCAGTTCTTC,CASSLAEGRIDEQFF
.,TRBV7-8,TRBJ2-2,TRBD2,TGTGCCAGCAGCTTTGTAGCGGGAATCCCCGGGGAGCTGTTTTTT,CASSFVAGIPGELFF